This TCR beta chain was retrieved from a study of read filtering for tumor transcriptome and immune sequencing. General study points: Single-read clonotypes: around 81% of IR-seq clonotypes (about 4% of reads), more than 70% of RNA-seq clonotypes (roughly 45% of reads).

The CDR3 consists of 15 residues. Deletions cut 6 bases from V and 4 bases from J, with 18 bases between. The germline gives CDR1 MNHEY, CDR2 SVGAGI. On this clonotype itself: Antigen unknown.

This library used roughly 400 ng RNA and molecular barcoded adaptors spanning alpha/delta and beta/gamma chains. TCRdb analysed the reads with MiXCR anew, one entry per CDR3 protein. This sample has fewer than 30,000 distinct CDR3 sequences, with approximately 23% found just once. The sequence was obtained from a donor at least 40 years old with multiple myeloma. Sequencing was performed on a population of CD138-negative cells sorted from bone marrow. This chain uses TRBV6-5 with TRBJ1-2; D possibly corresponds to TRBD1 (6 bases). The CDR3 DNA reads as TGTGCCAGCAGAGGGGCAGGGGCCTCAGGCTATGGCTACACCTTC. It translates to CASRGAGASGYGYTF.